This TCR beta chain is drawn from a study of regulatory T cells in long-lasting Graves disease. Germline CDR1 is DFQATT and CDR2 is SNEGSKA (reference sequence). CDR3 size: 11 residues. V was cut by 7 bases and J by 5 bases, with 11 bases left in between. HTBI primers from iRepertoire and Arm-PCR of CDR3 regions yielded the TCR beta libraries. TCRdb re-called the multiplex PCR reads with MiXCR, one entry per CDR3 protein. The table includes a few hundred thousand distinct CDR3 sequences, approximately 18% detected once. Time point in this sample: newly diagnosed GD, antithyroid drugs for less than 3 months. Scientists built the TCR library using RNA that was extracted from PBMCs. This sample also belongs to another study, concerning T cells in Graves' hyperthyroidism and ophthalmopathy.

This specimen was peripheral blood mononuclear cells (PBMCs), taken at new diagnosis, from a patient treated with antithyroid drugs. This clonotype was sampled from a woman under 40 with Graves disease. This rearrangement joins TRBV20-1 to TRBJ1-1; D is unresolved. The CDR3 nucleotides read TGCAGTGTGGGAGGTTCGACTGAAGCTTTCTTT. Residues: CSVGGSTEAFF.